This record concerns one TCR beta chain sequence. Clones were sequenced by immunoSEQ multiplex PCR, and TCRdb holds only the in-frame ones, with some missing. The sample lists 90,000 to 120,000 clones; more than 90% were seen once. This sample stems from a study of blood T cell repertoires in COVID-19. About the study: COVID-19 samples, acute and convalescent, were from the United States, Italy and Spain.

Germline-derived CDR1 and CDR2 are SGHAT and FQDESV (reference sequence). Trimming took off 4 bases at V and 5 bases at J, with 12 bases between the two ends. The CDR3 consists of 14 residues. Material for sequencing was peripheral blood. The genes are TRBV11-1 and TRBJ2-4, with D possibly matching TRBD1 (6 bases). The TCR sequence derives from a man between 65 and 80 years old with acute or convalescent COVID-19. The CDR3 DNA is TGTGCCAGCAGCTCCTATCGGACAGAAAACATTCAGTACTTC. This codes for CASSSYRTENIQYF.